Listed here are 11 T cell receptor beta chains from one sample, sequenced in a study of T cells in pancreatic ductal adenocarcinoma (dated by TCRdb to 2015 to 2018). Library preparation employed the immunoSEQ multiplex PCR assay. TCRdb holds this immuneACCESS table with in-frame rearrangements only. Some clones are missing; in checked studies, unresolved V genes explain under half, and the rest has no known cause. The sample yields 85,000 to 120,000 clones; nearly 95% were counted once. The ten most abundant clones make up 3.1% of the sample. Pancreatic ductal adenocarcinoma patients who had undergone surgery without neoadjuvant therapy were selected. The sequenced sample was PBMCs. The receptor set was obtained from a human donor with pancreatic ductal adenocarcinoma.

The chain uses TRBV7-2 and TRBJ1-1, with 11 bases that match TRBD1. Losses at the gene ends were 5 bases for V and 0 bases for J; bases not matched to a gene: 5. Germline V gives CDR1 SGHTA, CDR2 FQGNSA. The length of the CDR3 is 16 residues. This chain's CDR3 is CASSAWTGGLNTEAFF. The CDR3 DNA sequence: TGTGCCAGCAGCGCCTGGACAGGGGGCTTGAACACTGAAGCTTTCTTT.

The chain employs TRBV7-3 and TRBJ2-1, with TRBD2 matching over 9 bases. With 5 bases clipped from V and 6 bases from J, the junction kept 8 bases outside the gene matches. The germline CDR1 and CDR2 sequences are SGHTA and FQGTGA. The CDR3 is 15 amino acids. The CDR3 loop is CASSPSGTSINEQFF. CDR3 DNA: TGTGCCAGCAGCCCGTCCGGGACTAGCATCAATGAGCAGTTCTTC.

This chain's CDR3 is CASSQQGADTGELFF. The CDR3 DNA reads TGTGCCAGCAGTCAACAGGGAGCGGACACCGGGGAGCTGTTTTTT. The rearrangement joins TRBV6-5 to TRBJ2-2; possibly TRBD1 for D (6 bases). The V end lost 5 bases, the J end lost 3 bases, and 13 bases lay between the germline ends. The germline V gene has CDR1 MNHEY and CDR2 SVGAGI. The CDR3 loop spans 15 amino acids.

The rearrangement uses TRBV6-1 and TRBJ2-7; 7 nucleotides agree with TRBD1. The CDR3 loop spans 13 amino acids. CDR1 is MNHNS and CDR2 is SASEGT in the germline V gene. V lost 7 bases and J lost 5; bases outside the gene matches: 8. The CDR3 here is CASTTTGKHEQYF. Here the CDR3 DNA reads TGTGCCAGCACTACGACAGGGAAACACGAGCAGTACTTC.

J is TRBJ2-7 and V is TRBV4-3; no clear D. V was cut by 0 bases and J by 4 bases, with 16 bases left in between. The CDR3 covers 16 residues. The germline V gene has CDR1 LGHNA and CDR2 YSLEER. The CDR3 reads CASSQEPGSASYEQYF. The DNA for the CDR3 is TGCGCCAGCAGCCAAGAGCCGGGTTCAGCGAGTTACGAGCAGTACTTC.

This chain links TRBV4-1 with TRBJ2-2, with D uncertain. CDR3 size: 14 residues. V gave up 8 bases and J gave up 1 base, with 11 bases separating them. CDR1 MGHRA and CDR2 YSYEKL come from the germline V gene. CDR3 loop: CASCRPGNTGELFF. CDR3 bases: TGCGCCAGCTGCCGGCCAGGGAACACCGGGGAGCTGTTTTTT.

The chain recombines TRBV30 with TRBJ2-7; the match to TRBD1 covers 8 bases. J gave up 1 base and V 4 bases, and 0 bases lay outside the gene matches. The CDR3 spans 12 residues. Germline assignment: CDR1 GTSNPN and CDR2 SVGIG (reference sequence). Here the CDR3 reads CAWNRGSYEQYF. CDR3 coding DNA: TGTGCCTGGAACAGGGGGTCCTACGAGCAGTACTTC.

The chain carries TRBV28 and TRBJ1-1; possibly TRBD1 for D (6 bases). Trimming took off 3 bases at V and 4 bases at J, with 21 bases between the two ends. The V gene's germline CDR1 is MDHEN and CDR2 SYDVKM. This CDR3 has 17 residues. The CDR3 here is CASSFGIGGAYSTEAFF. The CDR3 DNA follows: TGTGCCAGCAGTTTCGGGATAGGGGGGGCCTATAGCACTGAAGCTTTCTTT.

The J gene is TRBJ2-5, the V gene TRBV7-2, with D perhaps matching TRBD1 (6 bases). Trimming took off 4 bases at V and 7 bases at J, with 19 bases between the two ends. The CDR3 is 15 residues long. Looked up from germline, CDR1 is SGHTA and CDR2 is FQGNSA. The CDR3 spells CASSSEPQGRGTQYF. The CDR3 DNA follows: TGTGCCAGCAGCTCAGAGCCACAGGGCCGGGGGACCCAGTACTTC.

The genes are TRBV9 and TRBJ2-7; weak D call: TRBD1 (5 bases). CDR1 and CDR2 from the germline V gene are SGDLS and YYNGEE. Trimming removed 0 bases at V and 6 bases at J, with 16 bases between. CDR3 size: 15 residues. Written as DNA, the CDR3 is TGTGCCAGCAGCGTAGTCAGGGATCCCACTCGCGAGCAGTACTTC. Translation gives CASSVVRDPTREQYF.

The V gene is TRBV29-1, the J gene TRBJ2-7, with TRBD1 identical over 7 bases. The V gene's germline CDR1 is SQVTM and CDR2 ANQGSEA. The CDR3 runs 13 residues. The V segment lost 7 bases and the J segment 4 bases; nucleotides outside the gene matches: 10. CDR3: CSATRDSMYEQYF. CDR3 DNA: TGCAGCGCGACCCGGGACAGTATGTACGAGCAGTACTTC.